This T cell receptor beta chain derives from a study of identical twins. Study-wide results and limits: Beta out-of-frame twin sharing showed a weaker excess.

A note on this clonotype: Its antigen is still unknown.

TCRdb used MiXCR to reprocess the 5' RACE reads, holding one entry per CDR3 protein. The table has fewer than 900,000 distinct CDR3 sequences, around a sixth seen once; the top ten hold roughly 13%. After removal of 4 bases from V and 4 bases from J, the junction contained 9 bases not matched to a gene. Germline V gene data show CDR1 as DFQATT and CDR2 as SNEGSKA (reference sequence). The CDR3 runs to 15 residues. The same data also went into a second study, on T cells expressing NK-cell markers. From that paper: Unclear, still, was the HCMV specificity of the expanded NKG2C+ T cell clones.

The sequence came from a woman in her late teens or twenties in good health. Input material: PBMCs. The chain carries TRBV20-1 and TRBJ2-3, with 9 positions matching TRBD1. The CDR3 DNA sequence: TGCAGTGCTAACCGACCGGGACAGGGTTCAGATACGCAGTATTTT. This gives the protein CSANRPGQGSDTQYF.